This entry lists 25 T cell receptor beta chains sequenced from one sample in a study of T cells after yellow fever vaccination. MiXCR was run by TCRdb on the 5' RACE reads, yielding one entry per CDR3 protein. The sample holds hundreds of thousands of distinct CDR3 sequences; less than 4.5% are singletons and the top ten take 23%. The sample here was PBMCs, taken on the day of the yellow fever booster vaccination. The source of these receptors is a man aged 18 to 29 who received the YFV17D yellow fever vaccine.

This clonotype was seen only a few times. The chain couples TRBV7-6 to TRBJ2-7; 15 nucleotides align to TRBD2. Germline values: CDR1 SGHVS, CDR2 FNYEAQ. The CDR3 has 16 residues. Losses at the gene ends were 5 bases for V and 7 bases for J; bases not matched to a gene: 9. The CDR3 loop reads CASSEGLAGGLGEQYV. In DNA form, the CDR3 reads TGTGCCAGCAGCGAGGGACTAGCGGGGGGCCTAGGTGAGCAGTACGTC.

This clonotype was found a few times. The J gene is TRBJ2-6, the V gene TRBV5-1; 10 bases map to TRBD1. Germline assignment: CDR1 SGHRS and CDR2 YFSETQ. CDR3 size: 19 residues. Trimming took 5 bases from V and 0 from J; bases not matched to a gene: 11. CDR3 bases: TGCGCCAGCAGGCCCGGACAGGGGGTCCCGAGCTCTGGGGCCAACGTCCTGACTTTC. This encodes CASRPGQGVPSSGANVLTF.

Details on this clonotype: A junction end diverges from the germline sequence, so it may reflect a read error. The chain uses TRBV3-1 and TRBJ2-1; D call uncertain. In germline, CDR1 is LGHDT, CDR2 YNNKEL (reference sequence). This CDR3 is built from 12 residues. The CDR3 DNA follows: TGTGCCAGCAGCCAAGTAGGGAATGGGCAGTTCTTC. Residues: CASSQVGNGQFF.

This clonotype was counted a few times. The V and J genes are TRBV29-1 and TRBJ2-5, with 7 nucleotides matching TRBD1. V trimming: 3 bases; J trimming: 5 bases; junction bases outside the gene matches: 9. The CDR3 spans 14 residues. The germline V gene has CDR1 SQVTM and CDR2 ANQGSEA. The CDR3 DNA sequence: TGCAGCGTTGACTCAGGGGGAATGTCGGAGACCCAGTACTTC. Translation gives CSVDSGGMSETQYF.

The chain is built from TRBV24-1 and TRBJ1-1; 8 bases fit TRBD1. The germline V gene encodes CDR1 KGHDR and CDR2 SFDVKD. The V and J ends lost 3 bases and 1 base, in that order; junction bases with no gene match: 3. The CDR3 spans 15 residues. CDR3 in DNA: TGTGCCACCAGTGATACGACAGGGGCGAACACTGAAGCTTTCTTT. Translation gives CATSDTTGANTEAFF.

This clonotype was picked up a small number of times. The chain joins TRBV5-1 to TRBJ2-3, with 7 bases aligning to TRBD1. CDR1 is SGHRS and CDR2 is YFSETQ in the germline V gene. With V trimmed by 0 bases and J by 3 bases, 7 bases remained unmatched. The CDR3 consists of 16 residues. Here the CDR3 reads CASSLEATGSTDTQYF. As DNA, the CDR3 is TGCGCCAGCAGCTTGGAGGCGACAGGGAGTACAGATACGCAGTATTTT.

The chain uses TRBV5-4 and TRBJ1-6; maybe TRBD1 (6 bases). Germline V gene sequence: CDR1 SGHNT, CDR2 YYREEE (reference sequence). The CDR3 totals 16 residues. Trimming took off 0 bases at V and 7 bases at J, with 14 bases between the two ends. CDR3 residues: CASSLGGTKSNSPLHF. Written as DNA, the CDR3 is TGTGCCAGCAGCTTGGGGGGGACAAAGTCCAATTCACCCCTCCACTTT.

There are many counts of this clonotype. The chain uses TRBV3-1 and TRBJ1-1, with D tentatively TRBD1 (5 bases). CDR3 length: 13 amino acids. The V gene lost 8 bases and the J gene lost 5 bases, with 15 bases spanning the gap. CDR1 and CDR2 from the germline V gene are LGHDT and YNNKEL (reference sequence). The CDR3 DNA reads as TGTGCCAGCGGCTTTGGCAGGACAACTGAAGCTTTCTTT. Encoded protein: CASGFGRTTEAFF.

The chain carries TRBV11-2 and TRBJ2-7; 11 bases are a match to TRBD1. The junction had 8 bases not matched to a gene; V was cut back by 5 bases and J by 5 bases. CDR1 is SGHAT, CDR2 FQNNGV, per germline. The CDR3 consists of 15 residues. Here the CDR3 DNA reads TGTGCCAGCAGCCCCCCGGGACAGGGGGAGGACGAGCAGTACTTC. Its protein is CASSPPGQGEDEQYF.

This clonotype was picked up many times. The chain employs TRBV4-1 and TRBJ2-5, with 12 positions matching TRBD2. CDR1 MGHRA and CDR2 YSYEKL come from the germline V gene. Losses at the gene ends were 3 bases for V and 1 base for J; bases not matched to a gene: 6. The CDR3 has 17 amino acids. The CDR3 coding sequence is TGCGCCAGCAGCCAGGGCACGGGACTAGCGGGCCAAGAGACCCAGTACTTC. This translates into CASSQGTGLAGQETQYF.

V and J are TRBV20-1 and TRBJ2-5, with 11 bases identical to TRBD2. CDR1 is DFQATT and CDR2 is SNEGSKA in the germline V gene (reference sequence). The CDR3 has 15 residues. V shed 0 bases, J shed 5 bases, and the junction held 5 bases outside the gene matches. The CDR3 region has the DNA TGCAGTGCTAGAGACCGACTAGCGGGAAGGGAGACCCAGTACTTC. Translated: CSARDRLAGRETQYF.

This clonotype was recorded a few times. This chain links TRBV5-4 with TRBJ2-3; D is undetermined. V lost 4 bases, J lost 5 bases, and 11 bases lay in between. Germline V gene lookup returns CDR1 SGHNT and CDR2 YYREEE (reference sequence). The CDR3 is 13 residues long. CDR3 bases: TGTGCCAGCAGCGAGACCTCGGGAGATACGCAGTATTTT. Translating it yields CASSETSGDTQYF.

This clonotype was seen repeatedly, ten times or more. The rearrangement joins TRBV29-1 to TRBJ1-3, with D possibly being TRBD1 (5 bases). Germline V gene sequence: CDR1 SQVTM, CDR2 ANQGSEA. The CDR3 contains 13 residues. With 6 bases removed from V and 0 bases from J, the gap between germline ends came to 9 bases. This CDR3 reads CSVRAISGNTIYF. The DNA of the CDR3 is TGCAGCGTCAGGGCGATCTCTGGAAACACCATATATTTT.

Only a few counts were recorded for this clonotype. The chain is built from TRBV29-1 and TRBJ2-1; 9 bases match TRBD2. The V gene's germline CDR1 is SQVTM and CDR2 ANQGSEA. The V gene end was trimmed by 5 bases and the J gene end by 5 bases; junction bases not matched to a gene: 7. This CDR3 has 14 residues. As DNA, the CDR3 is TGCAGCGTTTCCCTAGCGGGGATTAACAATGAGCAGTTCTTC. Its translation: CSVSLAGINNEQFF.

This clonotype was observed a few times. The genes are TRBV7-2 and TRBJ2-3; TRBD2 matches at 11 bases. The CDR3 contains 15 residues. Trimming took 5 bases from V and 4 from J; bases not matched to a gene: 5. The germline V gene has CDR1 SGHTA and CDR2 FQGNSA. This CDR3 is CASSKTSGVADTQYF. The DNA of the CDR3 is TGTGCCAGCAGCAAGACTAGCGGGGTGGCAGATACGCAGTATTTT.

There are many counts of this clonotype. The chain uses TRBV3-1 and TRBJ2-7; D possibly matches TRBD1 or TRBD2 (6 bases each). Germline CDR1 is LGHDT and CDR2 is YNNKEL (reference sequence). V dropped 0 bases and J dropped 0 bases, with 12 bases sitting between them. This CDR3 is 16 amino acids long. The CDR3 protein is CASSQDEGGCSYEQYV. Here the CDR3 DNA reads TGTGCCAGCAGCCAAGATGAAGGGGGGTGCTCCTACGAGCAGTACGTC.

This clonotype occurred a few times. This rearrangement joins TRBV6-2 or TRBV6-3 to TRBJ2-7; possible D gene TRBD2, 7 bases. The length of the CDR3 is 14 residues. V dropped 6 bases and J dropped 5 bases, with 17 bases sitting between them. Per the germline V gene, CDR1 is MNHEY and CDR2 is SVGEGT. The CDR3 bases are TGTGCCAGCAGCCGGGGGGCAAGACGGGACGAGCAGTACTTC. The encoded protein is CASSRGARRDEQYF.

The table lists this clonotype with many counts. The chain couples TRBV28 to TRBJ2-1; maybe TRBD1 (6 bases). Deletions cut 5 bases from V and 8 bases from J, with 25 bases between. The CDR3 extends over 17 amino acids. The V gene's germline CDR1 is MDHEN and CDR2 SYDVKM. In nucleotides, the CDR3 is TGTGCCAGCAGTCCCCGAATCAGGGGAACTTCATTCCATGAGCAGTTCTTC. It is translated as CASSPRIRGTSFHEQFF.

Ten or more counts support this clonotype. The CDR3 here is CASSSLNTGELFF. The CDR3 DNA sequence: TGTGCCAGCAGTTCTTTGAACACCGGGGAGCTGTTTTTT. This chain uses TRBV28 with TRBJ2-2; D gene unclear. Trimming stripped 4 bases from V and 1 base from J, with 4 bases between. The CDR3 consists of 13 residues. Germline lookup yields CDR1 MDHEN and CDR2 SYDVKM.

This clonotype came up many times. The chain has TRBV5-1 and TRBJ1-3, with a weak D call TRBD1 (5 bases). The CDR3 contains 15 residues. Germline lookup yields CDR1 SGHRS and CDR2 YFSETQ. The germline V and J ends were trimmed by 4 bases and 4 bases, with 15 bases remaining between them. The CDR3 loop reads CASSDGWTSGNTIYF. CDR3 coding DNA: TGCGCCAGCAGCGATGGGTGGACATCCGGAAACACCATATATTTT. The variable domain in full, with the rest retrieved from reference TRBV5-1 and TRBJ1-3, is KAGVTQTPRYLIKTRGQQVTLSCSPISGHRSVSWYQQTPGQGLQFLFEYFSETQRNKGNFPGRFSGRQFSNSRSEMNVSTLELGDSALYLCASSDGWTSGNTIYFGEGSWLTVV.

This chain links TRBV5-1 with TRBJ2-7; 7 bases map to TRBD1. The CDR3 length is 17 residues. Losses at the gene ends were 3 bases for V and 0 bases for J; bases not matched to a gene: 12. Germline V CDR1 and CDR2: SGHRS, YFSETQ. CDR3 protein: CASSSWTGIPLSYEQYV. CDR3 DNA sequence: TGCGCCAGCAGCTCCTGGACAGGTATACCCCTCTCCTACGAGCAGTACGTC.

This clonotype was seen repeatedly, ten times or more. The CDR3 spells CASSQQLAGQGGELFF. For the CDR3, the DNA is TGCGCCAGCAGCCAACAGCTAGCGGGGCAGGGCGGGGAGCTGTTTTTT. The chain links TRBV4-3 to TRBJ2-2; 9 bases line up with TRBD2. This CDR3 is built from 16 residues. Germline V lookup: CDR1 LGHNA, CDR2 YSLEER. Germline trimming cut 2 bases from V and 7 bases from J; bases unmatched to any gene: 8.

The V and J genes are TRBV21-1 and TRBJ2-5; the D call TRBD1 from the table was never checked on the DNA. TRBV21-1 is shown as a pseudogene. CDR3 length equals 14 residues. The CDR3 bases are TGTGCCAGCAGCAAGGGGGACATACAAGAGACCCAGTACTTC. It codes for CASSKGDIQETQYF.

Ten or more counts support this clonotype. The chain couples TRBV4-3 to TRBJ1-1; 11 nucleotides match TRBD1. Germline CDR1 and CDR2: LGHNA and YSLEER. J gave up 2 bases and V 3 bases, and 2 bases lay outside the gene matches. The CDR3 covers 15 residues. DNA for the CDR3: TGCGCCAGCAGCCACCGGACAGGGGGCAACACTGAAGCTTTCTTT. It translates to CASSHRTGGNTEAFF.

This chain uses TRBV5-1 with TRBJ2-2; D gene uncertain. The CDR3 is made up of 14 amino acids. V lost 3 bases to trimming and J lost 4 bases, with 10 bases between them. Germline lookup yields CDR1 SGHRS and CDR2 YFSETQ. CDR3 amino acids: CASSWDGSTGELFF. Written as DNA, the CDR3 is TGCGCCAGCAGCTGGGATGGGTCCACCGGGGAGCTGTTTTTT.